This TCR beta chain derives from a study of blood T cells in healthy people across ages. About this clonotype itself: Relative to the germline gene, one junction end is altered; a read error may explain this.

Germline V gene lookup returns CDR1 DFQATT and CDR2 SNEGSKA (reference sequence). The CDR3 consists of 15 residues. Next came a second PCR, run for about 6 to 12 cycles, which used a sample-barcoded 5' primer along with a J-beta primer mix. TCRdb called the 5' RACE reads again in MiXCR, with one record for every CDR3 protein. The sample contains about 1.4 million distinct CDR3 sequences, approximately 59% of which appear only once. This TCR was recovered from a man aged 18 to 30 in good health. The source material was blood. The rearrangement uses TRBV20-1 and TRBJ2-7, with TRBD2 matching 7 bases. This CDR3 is CSARELAALHYEQYF. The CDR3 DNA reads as TGCAGTGCGAGAGAGCTAGCGGCGCTCCACTACGAGCAGTACTTC.